The present T cell receptor beta chain was sequenced within a study of T cells in Graves' hyperthyroidism and ophthalmopathy. For the study at large: Peripheral blood was taken when the disease was first diagnosed, before any treatment began.

Trimming left V 1 base short and J 4 bases short, with 10 bases between. Germline V lookup: CDR1 MNHEY, CDR2 SMNVEV (reference sequence). The CDR3 is 15 amino acids. The PBMCs had their origin in 10 ml of fresh peripheral blood. It was RNA transcripts that yielded the amplified TCR beta CDR3 regions. HTBI primers were employed in a first-round RT-PCR of the TCR CDR3. TCRdb analysed the multiplex PCR reads with MiXCR anew, one entry per CDR3 protein. Altogether under 650,000 distinct CDR3 sequences are present, about a sixth being singletons, with the ten largest covering approximately 3.9%. This receptor was identified in a woman in her twenties or thirties with Graves' hyperthyroidism. Input material: blood. This chain connects TRBV27 to TRBJ1-4, with unresolved D. In DNA, the CDR3 is TGTGCCAGCAGTTTATTAGACGGAAATAATGAAAAACTGTTTTTT. Translation: CASSLLDGNNEKLFF.